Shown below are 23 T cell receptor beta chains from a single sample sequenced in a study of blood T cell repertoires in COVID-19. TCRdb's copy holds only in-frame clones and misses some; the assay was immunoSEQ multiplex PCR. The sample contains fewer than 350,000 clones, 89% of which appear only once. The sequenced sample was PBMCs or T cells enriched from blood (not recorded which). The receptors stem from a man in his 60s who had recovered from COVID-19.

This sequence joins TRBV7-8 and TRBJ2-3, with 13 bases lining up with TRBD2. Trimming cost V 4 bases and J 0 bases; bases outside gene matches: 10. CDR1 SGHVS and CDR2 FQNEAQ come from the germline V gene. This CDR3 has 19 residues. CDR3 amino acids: CASSWERTSGSPSTDTQYF. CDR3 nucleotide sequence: TGTGCCAGCAGCTGGGAGCGGACTAGCGGGAGCCCAAGCACAGATACGCAGTATTTT.

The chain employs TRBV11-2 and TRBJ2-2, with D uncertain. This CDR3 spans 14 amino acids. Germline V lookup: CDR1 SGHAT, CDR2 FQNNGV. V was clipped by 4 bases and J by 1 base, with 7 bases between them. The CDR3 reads CASSSRQNTGELFF. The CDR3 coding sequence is TGTGCCAGCAGCTCCAGGCAGAACACCGGGGAGCTGTTTTTT.

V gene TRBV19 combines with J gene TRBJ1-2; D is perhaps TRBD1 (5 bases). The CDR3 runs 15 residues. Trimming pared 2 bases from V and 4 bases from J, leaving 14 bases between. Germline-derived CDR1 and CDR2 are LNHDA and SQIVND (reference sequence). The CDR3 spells CASSISREGLYGYTF. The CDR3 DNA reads TGTGCCAGTAGTATATCCCGGGAGGGGCTCTATGGCTACACCTTC.

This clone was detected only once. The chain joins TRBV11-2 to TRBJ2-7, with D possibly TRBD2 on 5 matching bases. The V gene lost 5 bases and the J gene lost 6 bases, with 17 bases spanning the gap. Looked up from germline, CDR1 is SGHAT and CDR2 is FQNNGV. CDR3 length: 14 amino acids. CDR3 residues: CASSATSGVSEQYF. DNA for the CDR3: TGTGCCAGCAGCGCAACATCCGGGGTGTCCGAGCAGTACTTC.

The DNA for the CDR3 is TGCGCCAGCAGCTTGCTGCGGGAGGGACACACAGATACGCAGTATTTT. This encodes CASSLLREGHTDTQYF. The rearrangement joins TRBV5-1 to TRBJ2-3; 9 bases map to TRBD2. With 1 base clipped from V and 2 bases from J, the junction kept 5 bases outside the gene matches. CDR1 and CDR2 from the germline V gene are SGHRS and YFSETQ. This CDR3 has 16 residues.

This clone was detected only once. This CDR3 is CASSPKRESSFVDTQYF. The DNA for the CDR3 is TGTGCCAGTAGTCCAAAGCGGGAGTCGTCCTTTGTGGATACGCAGTATTTT. V usage is TRBV19 and J usage is TRBJ2-3; 8 bases are shared with TRBD2. V dropped 5 bases and J dropped 6; count of bases not matched to a gene: 16. The germline gives CDR1 LNHDA, CDR2 SQIVND (reference sequence). This CDR3 spans 17 amino acids.

DNA of the CDR3: TGTGCCTGGACCCCGGGACAGGGCCGCACTGAAGCTTTCTTT. It encodes CAWTPGQGRTEAFF. This chain joins TRBV30 and TRBJ1-1; 9 bases are a match to TRBD1. V shed 4 bases, J shed 4 bases, and the junction held 7 bases outside the gene matches. Germline CDR1 is GTSNPN and CDR2 is SVGIG (reference sequence). The CDR3 runs 14 residues.

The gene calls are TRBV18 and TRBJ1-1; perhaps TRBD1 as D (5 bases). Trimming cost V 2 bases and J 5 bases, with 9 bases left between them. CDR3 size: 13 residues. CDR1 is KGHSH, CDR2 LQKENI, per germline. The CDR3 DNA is TGTGCCAGCTCACCAGCAGGGCGGACTGAAGCTTTCTTT. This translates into CASSPAGRTEAFF. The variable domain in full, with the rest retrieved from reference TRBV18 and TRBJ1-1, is NAGVMQNPRHLVRRRGQEARLRCSPMKGHSHVYWYRQLPEEGLKFMVYLQKENIIDESGMPKERFSAEFPKEGPSILRIQQVVRGDSAAYFCASSPAGRTEAFFGQGTRLTVV.

CDR3 bases: TGCAGCGGGACGACTAGCGGGAGAAGACAGACCCAGTACTTC. Its protein is CSGTTSGRRQTQYF. This sequence joins TRBV29-1 and TRBJ2-5; the match to TRBD2 covers 12 bases. Losses at the gene ends were 7 bases for V and 6 bases for J; bases not matched to a gene: 9. The germline gives CDR1 SQVTM, CDR2 ANQGSEA. This CDR3 is 14 amino acids long.

DNA of the CDR3: TGTGCCAGCAGCTTAATGCGCAGGGGGAACTATGGCTACACCTTC. Its protein product is CASSLMRRGNYGYTF. This chain uses TRBV7-9 with TRBJ1-2, with TRBD1 matching 7 bases. From germline, CDR1 is SEHNR and CDR2 FQNEAQ (reference sequence). The CDR3 is 15 amino acids. The V segment lost 2 bases and the J segment 2 bases; nucleotides outside the gene matches: 5.

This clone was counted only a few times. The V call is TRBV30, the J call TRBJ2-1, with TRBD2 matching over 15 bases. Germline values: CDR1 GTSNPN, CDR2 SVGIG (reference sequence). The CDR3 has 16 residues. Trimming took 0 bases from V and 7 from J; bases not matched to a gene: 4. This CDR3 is CAWSVTGTSGRNEQFF. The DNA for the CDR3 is TGTGCCTGGAGTGTAACTGGGACTAGCGGGAGGAATGAGCAGTTCTTC.

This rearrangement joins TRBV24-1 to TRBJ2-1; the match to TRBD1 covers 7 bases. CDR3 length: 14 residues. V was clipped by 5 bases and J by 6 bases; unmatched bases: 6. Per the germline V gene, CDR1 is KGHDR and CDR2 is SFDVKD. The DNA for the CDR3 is TGTGCCACCAGTGGGGCTGGACAGGCCAATGAGCAGTTCTTC. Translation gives CATSGAGQANEQFF.

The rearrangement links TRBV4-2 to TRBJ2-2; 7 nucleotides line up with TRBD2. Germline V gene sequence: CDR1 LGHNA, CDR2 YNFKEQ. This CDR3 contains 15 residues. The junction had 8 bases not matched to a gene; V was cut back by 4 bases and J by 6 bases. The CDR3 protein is CASSLRTSEAGELFF. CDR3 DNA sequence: TGTGCCAGCAGCCTTCGAACTAGCGAGGCCGGGGAGCTGTTTTTT.

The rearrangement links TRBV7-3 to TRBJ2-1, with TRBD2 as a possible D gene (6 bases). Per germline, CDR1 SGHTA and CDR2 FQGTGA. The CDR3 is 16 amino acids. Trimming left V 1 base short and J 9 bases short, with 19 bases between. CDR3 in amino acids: CASSLSAGGVVGEQFF. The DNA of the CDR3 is TGTGCCAGCAGCTTAAGTGCCGGGGGAGTAGTTGGTGAGCAGTTCTTC.

The CDR3 region has the DNA TGTGCCACCAGTGATTATCGCGGGTTGAACACCGGGGAGCTGTTTTTT. Amino acids: CATSDYRGLNTGELFF. The V gene is TRBV24-1, the J gene TRBJ2-2, with a possible D match to TRBD2 (5 bases). Trimming removed 2 bases from V and 1 base from J, with 10 bases in between. Per germline, CDR1 KGHDR and CDR2 SFDVKD. The CDR3 is made up of 16 amino acids.

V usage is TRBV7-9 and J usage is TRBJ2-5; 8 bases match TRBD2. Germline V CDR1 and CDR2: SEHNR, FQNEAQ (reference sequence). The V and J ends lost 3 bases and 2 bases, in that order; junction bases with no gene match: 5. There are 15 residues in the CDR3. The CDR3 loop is CASSFGGRLQETQYF. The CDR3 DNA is TGTGCCAGCAGCTTCGGCGGGAGGTTGCAAGAGACCCAGTACTTC.

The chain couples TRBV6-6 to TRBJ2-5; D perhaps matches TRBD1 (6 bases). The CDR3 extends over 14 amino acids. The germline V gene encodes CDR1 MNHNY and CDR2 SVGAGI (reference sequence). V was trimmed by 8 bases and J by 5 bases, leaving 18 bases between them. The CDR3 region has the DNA TGTGCCAGCTATTCCGGGACATCCCTCGAGACCCAGTACTTC. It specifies CASYSGTSLETQYF.

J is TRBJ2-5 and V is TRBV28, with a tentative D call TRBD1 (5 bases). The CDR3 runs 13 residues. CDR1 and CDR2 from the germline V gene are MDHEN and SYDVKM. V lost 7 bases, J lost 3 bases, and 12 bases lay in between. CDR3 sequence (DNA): TGTGCCAGCAAGACGGCAGGGAAAGAGACCCAGTACTTC. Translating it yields CASKTAGKETQYF.

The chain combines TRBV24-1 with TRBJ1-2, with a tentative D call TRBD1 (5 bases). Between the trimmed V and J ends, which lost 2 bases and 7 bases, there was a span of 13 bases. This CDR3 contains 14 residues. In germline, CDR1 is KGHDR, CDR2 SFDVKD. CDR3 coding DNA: TGTGCCACCAGTGATTCGATGGCGGGGACTGGCTACACCTTC. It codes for CATSDSMAGTGYTF.

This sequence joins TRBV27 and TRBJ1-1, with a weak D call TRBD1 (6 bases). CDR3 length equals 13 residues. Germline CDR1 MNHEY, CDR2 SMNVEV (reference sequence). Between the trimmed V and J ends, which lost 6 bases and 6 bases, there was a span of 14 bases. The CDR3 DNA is TGTGCCAGCAGGACAACAGGGACCCCTGAAGCTTTCTTT. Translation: CASRTTGTPEAFF.

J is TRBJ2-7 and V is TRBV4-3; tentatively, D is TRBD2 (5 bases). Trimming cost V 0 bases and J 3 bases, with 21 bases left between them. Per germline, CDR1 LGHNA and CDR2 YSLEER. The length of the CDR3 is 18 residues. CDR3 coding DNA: TGCGCCAGCAGCCAAGAACTAGGCCTTACATACAGAGTCTACGAGCAGTACTTC. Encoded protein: CASSQELGLTYRVYEQYF.

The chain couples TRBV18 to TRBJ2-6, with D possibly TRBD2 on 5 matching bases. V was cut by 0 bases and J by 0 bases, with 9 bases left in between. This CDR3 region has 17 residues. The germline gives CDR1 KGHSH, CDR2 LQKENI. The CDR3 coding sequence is TGTGCCAGCTCACCACCGACGGGGATCTCTGGGGCCAACGTCCTGACTTTC. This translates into CASSPPTGISGANVLTF.

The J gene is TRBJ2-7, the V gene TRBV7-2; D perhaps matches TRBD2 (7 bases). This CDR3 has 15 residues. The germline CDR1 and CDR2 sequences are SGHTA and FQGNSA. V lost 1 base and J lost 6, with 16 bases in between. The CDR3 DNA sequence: TGTGCCAGCAGCTTAGTAGGGGGAGGGCCTGGCGAGCAGTACTTC. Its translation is CASSLVGGGPGEQYF.